This TCR beta chain was retrieved from a study of control samples from healthy donors and cancer patients. The CDR3 has 15 residues. The germline V gene encodes CDR1 SGHNT and CDR2 YYREEE (reference sequence). V was clipped by 2 bases and J by 4 bases; unmatched bases: 8. Some clones are missing from TCRdb's copy, which holds only in-frame ones; the method was immunoSEQ multiplex PCR. Among roughly 120,000 clones listed, about nine tenths were seen once. The receptor was isolated from a woman aged 18-29 years in good health. J is TRBJ2-7 and V is TRBV5-4; 8 positions agree with TRBD1. Source material: blood. DNA for the CDR3: TGTGCCAGCAGCTTAGCCGGGACAGGACGATACGAGCAGTACTTC. This gives the protein CASSLAGTGRYEQYF.